This T cell receptor beta chain emerged from a study of blood T cell repertoires in COVID-19. In the original processing: Amplification with reference gene primers provided the estimates of nucleated cell counts. The method was immunoSEQ multiplex PCR; TCRdb's version includes in-frame clones alone and lacks a portion of them. The DNA gave D and trimming, while V, J and clone size come from that table. The table lists some 350,000 clones, over 75% of them singletons. V gave up 5 bases and J gave up 8 bases; unmatched junction bases: 10. This CDR3 region has 15 residues. Germline V lookup: CDR1 SEHNR, CDR2 FQNEAQ (reference sequence). Participants reported their clinical history, and cohort assignment relied on those reports. Donors in Cohort 3 counted as recovered after two negative PCRs, clearance, or symptom resolution.

The V and J genes are TRBV7-9 and TRBJ2-1; TRBD2 matches at 9 bases. This clonotype was sampled from a man aged 25-45 years who had recovered from COVID-19. Sequencing was done on a sample of PBMCs or T cells enriched from blood (not recorded which). The CDR3 DNA reads TGTGCCAGCAGCCACCCAGCGGGACTAGCCTATGAGCAGTTCTTC. Its protein product is CASSHPAGLAYEQFF.